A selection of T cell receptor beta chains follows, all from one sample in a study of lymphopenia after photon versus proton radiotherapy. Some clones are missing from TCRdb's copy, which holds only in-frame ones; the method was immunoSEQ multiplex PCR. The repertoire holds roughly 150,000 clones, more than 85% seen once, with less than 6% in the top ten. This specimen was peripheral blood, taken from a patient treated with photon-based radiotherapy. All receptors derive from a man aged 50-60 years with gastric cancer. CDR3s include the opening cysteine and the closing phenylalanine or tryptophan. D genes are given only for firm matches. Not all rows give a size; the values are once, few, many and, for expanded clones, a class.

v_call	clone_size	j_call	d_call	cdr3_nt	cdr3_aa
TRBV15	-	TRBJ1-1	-	TGTGCCACGACAAAAGGGGGGGCGCAGAACACTGAAGCTTTCTTT	CATTKGGAQNTEAFF
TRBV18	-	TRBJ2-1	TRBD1	TGTGCCAGCTCACCGCGGGACAGGGGACGCGATGAGCAGTTCTTC	CASSPRDRGRDEQFF
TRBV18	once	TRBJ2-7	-	TGTGCCAGCTCACCGCCGGCCAGTTGGGAGCAGTACTTC	CASSPPASWEQYF
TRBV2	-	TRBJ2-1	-	TGTGCCAGCAGCGCCGGGACTCGCTACAATGAGCAGTTCTTC	CASSAGTRYNEQFF
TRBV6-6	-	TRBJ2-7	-	TGTGCCAGCAGTTACGCGCTTTACGAGCAGTACTTC	CASSYALYEQYF
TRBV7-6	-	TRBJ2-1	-	TGTGCCAGCAGCTCCGCCGGGACTGGGCTTTCCTACAATGAGCAGTTCTTC	CASSSAGTGLSYNEQFF
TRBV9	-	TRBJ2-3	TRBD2	TGTGCCAGCAGCGCTAGCGGGAGGAGTTTGGCAGATACGCAGTATTTT	CASSASGRSLADTQYF
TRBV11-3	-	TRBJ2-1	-	TGTGCCAGCAGCTCCTTACAGGGCGATGAGCAGTTCTTC	CASSSLQGDEQFF
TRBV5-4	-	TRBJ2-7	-	TGTGCCAGCAGCTTGGAAGGCGTTTCCTACGAGCAGTACTTC	CASSLEGVSYEQYF
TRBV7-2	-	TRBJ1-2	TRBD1	TGTGCCAGCAGCTCGGCCGGGACAGGGCTATTGGAGGGCTACACCTTC	CASSSAGTGLLEGYTF
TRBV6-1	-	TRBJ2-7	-	TGTGCCAGCAAGGGGCGGGGCTCCTACGAGCAGTACTTC	CASKGRGSYEQYF
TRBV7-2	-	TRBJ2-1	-	TGTGCCAGCAGCTTAGGCCAGGGCGGTGACAATGAGCAGTTCTTC	CASSLGQGGDNEQFF
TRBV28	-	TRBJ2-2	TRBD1	TGTGCCAGCAGGGTCCGACAGGGGGCGCGACTGGGCGGGGAGCTGTTTTTT	CASRVRQGARLGGELFF
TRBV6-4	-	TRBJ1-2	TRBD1	TGTGCCAGCTCCCGAGAAGAGGGGGCTGGCTATGGCTACACCTTC	CASSREEGAGYGYTF
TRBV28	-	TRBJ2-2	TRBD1	TGTGCCAGCAGTCCTCGACAGGGATGGAGGAACACCGGGGAGCTGTTTTTT	CASSPRQGWRNTGELFF
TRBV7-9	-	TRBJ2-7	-	TGTGCCAGCAGCTTAGTACTAGGGGAGTACGAGCAGTACTTC	CASSLVLGEYEQYF
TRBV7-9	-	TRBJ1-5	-	TGTGCCAGCAGCTCCCCCGATGCAGCTCAGCCCCAGCATTTT	CASSSPDAAQPQHF
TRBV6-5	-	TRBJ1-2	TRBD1	TGTGCCAGCAGACGAGGACAGGGGGGCTACACCTTC	CASRRGQGGYTF
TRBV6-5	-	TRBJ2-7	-	TGTGCCAGCAGGCTACAGCGGACTCGCTCCTACGAGCAGTACTTC	CASRLQRTRSYEQYF
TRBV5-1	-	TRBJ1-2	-	TGCGCCAGCAGCTTGGCCCCGGGGGCGAATCGTGGCTACACCTTC	CASSLAPGANRGYTF
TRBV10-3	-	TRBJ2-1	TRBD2	TGTGCCATCAGTGGACCCCCGGGGCGGGAGGTCAGTAATGAGCAGTTCTTC	CAISGPPGREVSNEQFF
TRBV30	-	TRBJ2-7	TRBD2	TGTGCCTGGAGTCCCGGGACTAGCGGACGGGTCTACGAGCAGTACTTC	CAWSPGTSGRVYEQYF
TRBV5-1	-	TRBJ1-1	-	TGCGCCAGCAGCGTACCTACAGGGAACACTGAAGCTTTCTTT	CASSVPTGNTEAFF
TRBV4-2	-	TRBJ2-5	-	TGTGCCAGCAGCCAAGGTGGGTCCCAAGAGACCCAGTACTTC	CASSQGGSQETQYF
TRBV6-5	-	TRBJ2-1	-	TGTGCCAGCAGTCGGTCTCGGGATGAGCAGTTCTTC	CASSRSRDEQFF
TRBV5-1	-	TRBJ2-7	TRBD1	TGCGCCAGCACCCTACGTCGTTCGGGACAGGGAGGGTACGAGCAGTACTTC	CASTLRRSGQGGYEQYF
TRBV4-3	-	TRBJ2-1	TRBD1	TGCGCCAGCAGCCAAGCCACTCGGGACAGTCTATACAATGAGCAGTTCTTC	CASSQATRDSLYNEQFF
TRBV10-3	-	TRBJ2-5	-	TGTGCCATCAGTGAGTCCGCAGGGGAAGAGACCCAGTACTTC	CAISESAGEETQYF
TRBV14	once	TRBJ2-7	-	TGTGCCAGCAGCCAAGATCGGCTTTACGAGCAGTACTTC	CASSQDRLYEQYF
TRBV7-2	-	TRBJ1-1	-	TGTGCCAGCAGCTTATTAGGTACTGAAGCTTTCTTT	CASSLLGTEAFF
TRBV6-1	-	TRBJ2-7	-	TGTGCCAGCAGGGACCTTAACAGCGTCTCTGGCGAGCAGTACTTC	CASRDLNSVSGEQYF
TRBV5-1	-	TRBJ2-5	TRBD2	TGCGCCAGCAGCTTGGATCTGGCGGGGGTACCTGGGACGACCCAGTACTTC	CASSLDLAGVPGTTQYF
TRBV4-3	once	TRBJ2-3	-	TGCGCCAGCAGCCAAGGGGGGTTAAGCACAGATACGCAGTATTTT	CASSQGGLSTDTQYF
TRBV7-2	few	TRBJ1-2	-	TGTGCCAGCAGCTTGGACACTTCCTATGGCTACACCTTC	CASSLDTSYGYTF
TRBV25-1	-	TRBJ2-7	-	TGTGCCAGCAGTGAACTTAGGGGCGGGGACTCCTACGAGCAGTACTTC	CASSELRGGDSYEQYF
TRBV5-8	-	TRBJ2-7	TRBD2	TGTGCCAGCAGCCCTAGCGGGAGTACCTACGAGCAGTACTTC	CASSPSGSTYEQYF
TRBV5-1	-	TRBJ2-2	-	TGCGCCAGCAGCTTGGACAGGGCATCCCGCACCGGGGAGCTGTTTTTT	CASSLDRASRTGELFF
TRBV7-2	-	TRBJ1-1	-	TGTGCCAGCAGCTTCTACACTGAAGCTTTCTTT	CASSFYTEAFF
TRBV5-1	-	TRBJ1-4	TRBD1	TGCGCCAGCAGCCACACAGGGGGCTTTGAAAAACTGTTTTTT	CASSHTGGFEKLFF
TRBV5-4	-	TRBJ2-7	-	TGTGCCAGCAGCGACGGACTGGCTCGGGACGAGCAGTACTTC	CASSDGLARDEQYF
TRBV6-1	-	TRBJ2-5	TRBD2	TGTGCCAGCAGTCGGGGCCCCGGGGGAGGGGAGACCCAGTACTTC	CASSRGPGGGETQYF
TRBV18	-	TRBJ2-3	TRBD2	TGTGCCAGCTCACCACCTCAGGCTAGCGGGAAGACAGATACGCAGTATTTT	CASSPPQASGKTDTQYF
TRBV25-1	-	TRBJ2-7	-	TGTGCCAGGTTGCGGTTCCCACCCCCCTACGAGCAGTACTTC	CARLRFPPPYEQYF
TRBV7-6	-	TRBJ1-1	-	TGTGCCAGCAGCTTAGATAACAGGAACACTGAAGCTTTCTTT	CASSLDNRNTEAFF
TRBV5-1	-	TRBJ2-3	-	TGCGCCAGCAGCTTGGGGTCCCCAACAGATACGCAGTATTTT	CASSLGSPTDTQYF
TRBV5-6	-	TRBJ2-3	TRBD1	TGTGCCAGCAGCTTGGAGGGACAGGGGGTTCGGAATACGCAGTATTTT	CASSLEGQGVRNTQYF
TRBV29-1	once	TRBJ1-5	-	TGCAGCGTTTTAGAGGGGAATCAGCCCCAGCATTTT	CSVLEGNQPQHF
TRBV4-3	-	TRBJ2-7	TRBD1	TGCGCCAGCAGCCAATTACAGGGGGGAGCCTACGAGCAGTACTTC	CASSQLQGGAYEQYF
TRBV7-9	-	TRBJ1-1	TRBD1	TGTGCCAGCAGCCACCTGATGGGGCAGGGGGAGTCTGAAGCTTTCTTT	CASSHLMGQGESEAFF
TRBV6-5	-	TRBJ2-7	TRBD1	TGTGCCAGCAGTTACGGACAGGGGGCCTACGAGCAGTACTTC	CASSYGQGAYEQYF
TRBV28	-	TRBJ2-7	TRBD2	TGTGCCAGCAGCCGTAGCGGGACTCCCTACGAGCAGTACTTC	CASSRSGTPYEQYF
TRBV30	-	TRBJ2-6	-	TGTGCCTGGAGTTTTTCTGGGGCCAACGTCCTGACTTTC	CAWSFSGANVLTF
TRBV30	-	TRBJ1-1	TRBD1	TGTGCCTGGAGTGTACAGGGGTTGGGCACTGAAGCTTTCTTT	CAWSVQGLGTEAFF
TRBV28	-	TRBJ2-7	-	TGTGCCAGCGGGGGACCGGGACTTCAGAACGAGCAGTACTTC	CASGGPGLQNEQYF